These T cell receptor beta chains were read from a single sample in a study of blood T cell repertoires in COVID-19. Produced via immunoSEQ multiplex PCR; TCRdb's table is partial and in-frame only. There are 85,000 to 100,000 clones in the sample; more than 80% occur only once, and 25% to 35% lies in the top ten. Sequencing was carried out using peripheral blood. These receptors all stem from a man aged 50-60 years with active or convalescent COVID-19. CDR3s include the opening cysteine and the closing phenylalanine or tryptophan. The D gene is left open where the match is weak. Only some rows state a clone size, as once, few, many or a class for expanded clones.

size	V	J	D	DNA	CDR3
once	TRBV6-6	TRBJ2-3	TRBD2	TGTGCCAGCAGTTCTGTAGCGGGAAGGGGCACAGATACGCAGTATTTT	CASSSVAGRGTDTQYF
NA	TRBV2	TRBJ2-2	NA	TGTGCCAGCAGTCGACTAGCGAACACCGGGGAGCTGTTTTTT	CASSRLANTGELFF
NA	TRBV5-4	TRBJ1-1	NA	TGTGCCAGCAGCCAAGGGGGAGTGAACACTGAAGCTTTCTTT	CASSQGGVNTEAFF
NA	TRBV9	TRBJ2-7	NA	TGTGCCAGCAGCCCGTGGGGGGTGGGCTACGAGCAGTACTTC	CASSPWGVGYEQYF
NA	TRBV24-1	TRBJ1-2	NA	TGTGCCACCAGTGATGGCAGGGCCTATGGCTACACCTTC	CATSDGRAYGYTF
once	TRBV5-1	TRBJ2-3	NA	TGCGCCAGCAGCTTGGAGGACTCAAACACAGATACGCAGTATTTT	CASSLEDSNTDTQYF
NA	TRBV18	TRBJ2-3	NA	TGTGCCAGCTCACCTTCAGCGTCTGTAGATACGCAGTATTTT	CASSPSASVDTQYF
NA	TRBV7-9	TRBJ2-5	NA	TGTGCCAGCAGCTCAATCAGATGGACAAGGATAGAGACCCAGTACTTC	CASSSIRWTRIETQYF
NA	TRBV27	TRBJ2-7	TRBD1	TGTGCCAGCAGTTTAAGACAGGGCTACGAGCAGTACTTC	CASSLRQGYEQYF
NA	TRBV9	TRBJ1-4	TRBD1	TGTGCCAGCAGCGTAGGCTCGGACAGGGTGTATAGTGAAAAACTGTTTTTT	CASSVGSDRVYSEKLFF
NA	TRBV7-2	TRBJ2-5	NA	TGTGCCAGCAGCTCTTCCGTGTCTGGAGCTGAGACCCAGTACTTC	CASSSSVSGAETQYF
NA	TRBV18	TRBJ2-7	TRBD1	TGTGCCAGCTCCCTGGGACAGGATTACGAGCAGTACTTC	CASSLGQDYEQYF
NA	TRBV19	TRBJ1-2	TRBD1	TGTGCCAGTCAGAGACCGGGACAGTCTCAGGGCTACACCTTC	CASQRPGQSQGYTF
NA	TRBV15	TRBJ2-7	NA	TGTGCCACCAGCAGAGATCGCGGTCGCTACGAGCAGTACTTC	CATSRDRGRYEQYF
once	TRBV4-2	TRBJ2-1	NA	TGTGCCAGCAGCCAAGATGGTGCGGGGACGGGGAATGAGCAGTTCTTC	CASSQDGAGTGNEQFF
NA	TRBV9	TRBJ2-7	TRBD2	TGTGCCAGCAGCGTAGCTACCGGGGGGGCCTCGTACGAGCAGTACTTC	CASSVATGGASYEQYF
once	TRBV11-2	TRBJ1-1	TRBD1	TGTGCCAGCAGCGTCATACAGGGGGCTGAAGCTTTCTTT	CASSVIQGAEAFF
NA	TRBV15	TRBJ2-1	TRBD2	TGTGCCGCCGGGACTAGCAGACACAATGAGCAGTTCTTC	CAAGTSRHNEQFF
NA	TRBV15	TRBJ2-5	TRBD2	TGTGCCACCAGCAGAGACCTTAGCGGGAGTTTTGAGACCCAGTACTTC	CATSRDLSGSFETQYF
NA	TRBV10-1	TRBJ2-7	NA	TGCGCCAGCAGCGACAGCGCCTACAAGCAGTACTTC	CASSDSAYKQYF
NA	TRBV6-5	TRBJ2-5	TRBD2	TGTGCCAGCAGCCCACTAGCGCCCCAAGAGACCCAGTACTTC	CASSPLAPQETQYF
NA	TRBV6-2/TRBV6-3	TRBJ2-7	NA	TGTGCCAGCAGTTACGAGGAGTGGTACTCCTACGAGCAGTACTTC	CASSYEEWYSYEQYF
NA	TRBV7-9	TRBJ1-3	TRBD1	TGTGCCAGCAGCCCAGACAGGGGGCCCATTCGCTCTGGAAACACCATATATTTT	CASSPDRGPIRSGNTIYF
NA	TRBV25-1	TRBJ2-3	NA	TGTGCCAGCAGTGACCGTAGAGGGGGGGCGCCGTATTTT	CASSDRRGGAPYF
NA	TRBV7-9	TRBJ1-1	TRBD1	TGTGCCAGCAGCTTCTGGACAGGGACGAACACTGAAGCTTTCTTT	CASSFWTGTNTEAFF
NA	TRBV5-1	TRBJ2-1	TRBD2	TGCGCCAGCAGCTTAACCTCTAGCGGGAGTGAGCAGTTCTTC	CASSLTSSGSEQFF
NA	TRBV5-4	TRBJ1-1	NA	TGTGCCAGCAGCCCTCAACAGGGTATGAACACTGAAGCTTTCTTT	CASSPQQGMNTEAFF
NA	TRBV11-2	TRBJ2-3	TRBD1	TGTGCCAGCAGCCCCCCGGGACAGGGGAAAACAGATACGCAGTATTTT	CASSPPGQGKTDTQYF
few	TRBV2	TRBJ1-2	TRBD1	TGTGCCAGCAGTCAGCAGACAGGGTATGGCTACACCTTC	CASSQQTGYGYTF
NA	TRBV28	TRBJ2-7	TRBD1	TGTGCCAGCAGTTTAGTACAGGGGATGTACGAGCAGTACTTC	CASSLVQGMYEQYF
NA	TRBV19	TRBJ2-5	TRBD2	TGTGCCAGTCGATCCGGGAGGGGACGTCAAGAGACCCAGTACTTC	CASRSGRGRQETQYF
NA	TRBV19	TRBJ1-5	TRBD1	TGTGCCAGTAGGGACGGACAGGGGAACAATCAGCCCCAGCATTTT	CASRDGQGNNQPQHF
NA	TRBV10-1	TRBJ2-3	NA	TGCGCCAGCAGTGGGACAGCTTCTAGCACAGATACGCAGTATTTT	CASSGTASSTDTQYF
NA	TRBV7-8	TRBJ1-1	TRBD1	TGTGCCAGCAGCCGGGGCGACAGGGGGAACACTGAAGCTTTCTTT	CASSRGDRGNTEAFF
NA	TRBV24-1	TRBJ2-6	TRBD2	TGTGCCACCAGTGCCTCGAGGCGGGAGGAGAGCTCTGGGGCCAACGTCCTGACTTTC	CATSASRREESSGANVLTF
NA	TRBV5-1	TRBJ1-1	TRBD1	TGCGCCAGCAGCTTGGGACAGGGGGCGACTGAAGCTTTCTTT	CASSLGQGATEAFF
NA	TRBV5-1	TRBJ2-1	NA	TGCGCCAGCAGCATAGACGGGGGTTCCTACAATGAGCAGTTCTTC	CASSIDGGSYNEQFF
NA	TRBV7-9	TRBJ2-1	NA	TGTGCCAGCAGCTTAGCAGAACTCAATGAGCAGTTCTTC	CASSLAELNEQFF
once	TRBV5-4	TRBJ2-1	NA	TGTGCCAGCAGCTCCTATTACAATGAGCAGTTCTTC	CASSSYYNEQFF
NA	TRBV13	TRBJ1-3	TRBD1	TGTGCCAGCAGCATCGACAGGGGTTCTGGAAACACCATATATTTT	CASSIDRGSGNTIYF
once	TRBV19	TRBJ1-3	NA	TGTGCCAGTAGTACAGGATACTCTGGAAACACCATATATTTT	CASSTGYSGNTIYF
NA	TRBV5-4	TRBJ2-1	TRBD1	TGTGCCAGCAGCACCCGACAGGGGTCTGGGAATGAGCAGTTCTTC	CASSTRQGSGNEQFF
once	TRBV25-1	TRBJ2-3	NA	TGTGCCAGCGGGGGGGCGGGATATACGCAGTATTTT	CASGGAGYTQYF
NA	TRBV27	TRBJ2-7	TRBD1	TGTGCCAGCAGTAAATTGGGACAGGGGGGATACGAGCAGTACTTC	CASSKLGQGGYEQYF
few	TRBV7-2	TRBJ1-4	NA	TGTGCCAGCAGCTTAGATAGGGGGAGAGGTGAAAAACTGTTTTTT	CASSLDRGRGEKLFF
NA	TRBV19	TRBJ1-2	TRBD1	TGTGCCAGTAGTACGGACAGGGGAAGAGATGGCTACACCTTC	CASSTDRGRDGYTF
NA	TRBV29-1	TRBJ2-1	NA	TGCACCGCCGAAAGAGGAGGCAATGAGCAGTTCTTC	CTAERGGNEQFF
NA	TRBV6-5	TRBJ1-6	NA	TGTGCCAGCAGGGGGACGGGACAAATGGGCTCACCCCTCCACTTT	CASRGTGQMGSPLHF
NA	TRBV6-1	TRBJ1-2	NA	TGTGCCAGCAGTGAAACCCACAGGGACGGCTACACCTTC	CASSETHRDGYTF
NA	TRBV7-6	TRBJ2-3	TRBD2	TGTGCCAGCAGCTTAGGTCTAGCGGGGGGGCTCACAGATACGCAGTATTTT	CASSLGLAGGLTDTQYF
NA	TRBV7-8	TRBJ1-1	TRBD1	TGTGCCAGCAGCTTCCCGGGACAGATGAACACTGAAGCTTTCTTT	CASSFPGQMNTEAFF
few	TRBV7-2	TRBJ2-3	TRBD2	TGTGCCAGCAGCTTTGGCGGGGGGTACACAGATACGCAGTATTTT	CASSFGGGYTDTQYF
NA	TRBV9	TRBJ1-1	NA	TGTGCCAGCACCCCAGGGCCCGACACTGAAGCTTTCTTT	CASTPGPDTEAFF